The sequence of this TCR beta chain was determined in a study of shared clonotypes between healthy human individuals. Memory CD4+ cells were the fraction left after CD45RA+ naive selection. This CDR3 has 15 residues. Trimming stripped 5 bases from V and 0 bases from J, with 14 bases between. The germline V gene has CDR1 GTSNPN and CDR2 SVGIG (reference sequence). This clone was seen once. Its antigen is currently unknown. Points from the study as a whole: It was anticipated that sequencing depth would influence how many clonotypes donors shared.

Across several immunoSEQ plates, the genomic DNA of each subset was split evenly. How the authors handled the data: Owing to the provision of junction-only sequences devoid of quality scores by immunoSEQ, filtering differed. Sequencing was performed with immunoSEQ multiplex PCR; in TCRdb, only in-frame clones are kept and a portion is missing. That table gives V, J and clone size, and the DNA gave D and trimming. The repertoire holds a few hundred thousand clones, with about 97% as singletons. The TCR was taken from a woman younger than 45 in good health. The gene calls are TRBV30 and TRBJ1-3, with no clear D. Sequenced sample: naive CD4+ T cells sorted from blood. Subset meaning: CD45RA+ positively selected. The CDR3 nucleotides read TGTGCCTGGGCCCCTGGCAGGAGCTCTGGAAACACCATATATTTT. Protein sequence: CAWAPGRSSGNTIYF.